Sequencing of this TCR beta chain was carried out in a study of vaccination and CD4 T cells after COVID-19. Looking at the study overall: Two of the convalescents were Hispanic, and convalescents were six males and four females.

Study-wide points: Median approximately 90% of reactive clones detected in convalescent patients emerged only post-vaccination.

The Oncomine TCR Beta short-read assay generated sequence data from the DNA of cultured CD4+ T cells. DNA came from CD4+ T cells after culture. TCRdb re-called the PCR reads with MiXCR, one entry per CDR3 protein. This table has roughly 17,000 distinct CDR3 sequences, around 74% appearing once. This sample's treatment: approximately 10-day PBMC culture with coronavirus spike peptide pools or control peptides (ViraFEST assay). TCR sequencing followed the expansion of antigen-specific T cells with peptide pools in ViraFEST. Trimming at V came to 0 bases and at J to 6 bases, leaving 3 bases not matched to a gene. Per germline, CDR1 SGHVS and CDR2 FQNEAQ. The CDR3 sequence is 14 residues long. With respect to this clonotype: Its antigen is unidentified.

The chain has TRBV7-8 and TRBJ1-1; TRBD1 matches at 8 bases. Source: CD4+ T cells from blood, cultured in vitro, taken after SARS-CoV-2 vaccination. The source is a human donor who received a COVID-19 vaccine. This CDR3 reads CASSLAQQGAEAFF. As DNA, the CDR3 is TGTGCCAGCAGCTTAGCGCAACAGGGGGCTGAAGCTTTCTTT.